The rows below give T cell receptor beta chains drawn from one sample of a study of cytomegalovirus exposure and HLA in healthy donors. TCRdb's copy holds only in-frame clones and misses some; the assay was immunoSEQ multiplex PCR. The table includes 150,000 or so clones, roughly four fifths detected once. Sequenced input: PBMCs. The receptors stem from a middle-aged woman in good health and CMV-seronegative. Each CDR3 is given with its conserved first and last residue. Each record gives: V gene, clone size, J gene, CDR3 protein. Size is stated for part of the rows, as once, few or many counts, or as a class when the clone is expanded.

TRBV27	NA	TRBJ1-5	CASSLVGRDSSNQPQHF
TRBV10-3	NA	TRBJ2-2	CAISGTSGRAGTGELFF
TRBV15	once	TRBJ2-7	CATSREFPGQGYEQYF
TRBV7-8	NA	TRBJ2-7	CASSLYSYEQYF
TRBV7-9	NA	TRBJ2-7	CASSLVRDEQYF
TRBV7-3	NA	TRBJ1-1	CASSATGVGTEAFF
TRBV27	NA	TRBJ2-7	CASSLRGLAAGYEQYF
TRBV28	NA	TRBJ2-2	CASSLDGSVNGELFF
TRBV30	NA	TRBJ2-1	CAWSIRQGGGNEQFF
TRBV7-8	NA	TRBJ1-4	CASSSQVDEKLFF
TRBV5-1	few	TRBJ2-7	CASSPQGFGDEQYF
TRBV7-2	NA	TRBJ2-3	CASSRGLGTDTQYF
TRBV6-6	few	TRBJ2-7	CASNPPSASSYEQYF
TRBV7-9	NA	TRBJ1-4	CASSLVPTGREKLFF
TRBV6-5	NA	TRBJ2-3	CASSYTGTTTDTQYF
TRBV5-1	NA	TRBJ2-3	CASSSDSSTDTQYF
TRBV7-9	NA	TRBJ2-5	CASSLGLEETQYF
TRBV10-3	few	TRBJ2-7	CAISGAGGVYEQYF
TRBV9	NA	TRBJ1-1	CASNAGMNTEAFF
TRBV28	NA	TRBJ1-2	CASSPGQGAYGYTF
TRBV27	NA	TRBJ2-1	CASSSLLAGHYNEQFF
TRBV5-1	NA	TRBJ2-3	CASSLTGVSDTQYF
TRBV5-1	NA	TRBJ2-2	CASTLGGGVNTGELFF
TRBV28	NA	TRBJ2-5	CASSSVLAQETQYF
TRBV10-3	NA	TRBJ2-3	CAISPSGEVTDTQYF
TRBV6-1	NA	TRBJ2-3	CASRSGLSTDTQYF
TRBV6-5	NA	TRBJ1-6	CASRLGQGSSPLHF
TRBV28	NA	TRBJ1-1	CASSSGTGLNTEAFF
TRBV19	NA	TRBJ2-2	CASSSDRGRTTGELFF
TRBV2	NA	TRBJ2-1	CASSGLAVGEQFF
TRBV4-1	NA	TRBJ2-1	CASSQVALALNEQFF
TRBV7-9	NA	TRBJ2-3	CASRLDTDTQYF
TRBV27	few	TRBJ1-4	CASSIDRILLFF
TRBV25-1	once	TRBJ2-7	CASSEYGLVGEQYF
TRBV6-1	NA	TRBJ2-1	CASASGTGRYNEQFF
TRBV13	few	TRBJ2-7	CASRFSGRPIYEQYF
TRBV29-1	NA	TRBJ2-5	CSVELATTKETQYF
TRBV2	NA	TRBJ2-2	CASSQDRNTGELFF
TRBV2	NA	TRBJ2-1	CASSEIRYSEQFF
TRBV11-2	NA	TRBJ2-7	CASSLPVPQGEQYF
TRBV19	once	TRBJ1-5	CASSLLNQPQHF
TRBV27	NA	TRBJ2-7	CASSFGRVYEQYF
TRBV5-1	NA	TRBJ1-2	CASSPGTVYGYTF
TRBV7-9	once	TRBJ2-1	CASTRGDSYNEQFF
TRBV9	NA	TRBJ2-1	CASSVESGNEQFF
TRBV13	NA	TRBJ1-4	CASSNSDRGKEKLFF
TRBV6-5	once	TRBJ1-1	CASSGQGRSEAFF
TRBV2	NA	TRBJ2-3	CGTSGIGNTDTQYF
TRBV5-4	NA	TRBJ2-5	CASSPGTSGGLGQETQYF
TRBV6-1	NA	TRBJ2-7	CASSERLYEQYF